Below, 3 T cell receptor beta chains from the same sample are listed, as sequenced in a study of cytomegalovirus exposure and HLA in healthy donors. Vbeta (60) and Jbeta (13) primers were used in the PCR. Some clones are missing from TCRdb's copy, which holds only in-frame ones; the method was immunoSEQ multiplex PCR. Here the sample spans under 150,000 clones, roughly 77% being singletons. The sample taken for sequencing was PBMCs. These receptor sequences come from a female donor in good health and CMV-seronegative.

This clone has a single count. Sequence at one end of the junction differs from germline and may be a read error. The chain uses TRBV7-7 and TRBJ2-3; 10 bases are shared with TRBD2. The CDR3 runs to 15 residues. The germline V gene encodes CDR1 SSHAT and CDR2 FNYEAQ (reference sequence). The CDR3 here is CASSPGTSVTDTQYF. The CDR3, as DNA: TGTGCTAGCAGTCCAGGGACTAGCGTGACAGATACGCAGTATTTT.

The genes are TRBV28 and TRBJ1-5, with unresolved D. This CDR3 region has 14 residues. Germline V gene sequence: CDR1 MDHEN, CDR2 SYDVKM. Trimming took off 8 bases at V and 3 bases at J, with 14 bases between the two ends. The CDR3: CASHRGRDNQPQHF. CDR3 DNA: TGTGCCAGCCACAGAGGGAGGGACAATCAGCCCCAGCATTTT.

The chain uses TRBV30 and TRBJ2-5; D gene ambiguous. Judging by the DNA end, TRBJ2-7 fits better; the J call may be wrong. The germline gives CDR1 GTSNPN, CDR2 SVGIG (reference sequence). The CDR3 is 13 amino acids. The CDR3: CAWEVARTYEQYF. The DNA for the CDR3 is TGTGCCTGGGAAGTAGCCCGAACCTACGAGCAGTACTTC.